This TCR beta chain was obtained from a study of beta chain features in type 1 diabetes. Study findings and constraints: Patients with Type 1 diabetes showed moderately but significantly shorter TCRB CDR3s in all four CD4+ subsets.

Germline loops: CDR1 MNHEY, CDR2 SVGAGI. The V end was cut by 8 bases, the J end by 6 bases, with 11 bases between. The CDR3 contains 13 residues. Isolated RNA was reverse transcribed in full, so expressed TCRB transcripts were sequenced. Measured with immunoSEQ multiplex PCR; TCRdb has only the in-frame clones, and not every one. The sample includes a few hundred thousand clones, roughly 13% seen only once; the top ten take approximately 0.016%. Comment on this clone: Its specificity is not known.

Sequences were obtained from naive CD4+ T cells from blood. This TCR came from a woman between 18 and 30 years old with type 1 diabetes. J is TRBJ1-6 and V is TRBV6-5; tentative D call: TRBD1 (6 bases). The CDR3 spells CASGLDSNSPLHF. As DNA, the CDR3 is TGTGCCAGCGGGTTGGACAGTAATTCACCCCTCCACTTT.